The entry below describes one TCR beta chain. The entry originates in a study of blood T cell repertoires in COVID-19. Sequencing was performed with immunoSEQ multiplex PCR; in TCRdb, only in-frame clones are kept and a portion is missing. The sample shows 80,000 to 100,000 clones, more than 65% of them seen only once. The CDR3 contains 15 residues. V was cut by 0 bases and J by 0 bases, with 8 bases left in between. In germline, CDR1 is LGHDT, CDR2 YNNKEL (reference sequence). V usage is TRBV3-1 (or the pseudogene TRBV3-2) and J usage is TRBJ1-1; D is undetermined. Sample: peripheral blood. This receptor was obtained from a human donor in a cohort sampled during active COVID-19. CDR3 DNA: TGTGCCAGCAGCCAAGAGCACAGACTGAACACTGAAGCTTTCTTT. Its translation: CASSQEHRLNTEAFF.